The 7 T cell receptor beta chains below all came from one sample that was sequenced in a study of T cells in Graves' hyperthyroidism and ophthalmopathy. Amplified regions were TCR beta CDR3 sequences from RNA transcripts. TCR CDR3 regions were first amplified by RT-PCR with HTBI primers. TCRdb reprocessed the multiplex PCR reads with MiXCR, giving one entry per CDR3 protein. The table has 370,000 or so distinct CDR3 sequences, less than 15% seen once. Sequenced: blood. The receptors stem from a man aged 25 to 40 with Graves' hyperthyroidism that later progressed to Graves' ophthalmopathy.

This clonotype was seen only a few times. The chain links TRBV28 to TRBJ2-5; D gene ambiguous. CDR1 MDHEN and CDR2 SYDVKM come from the germline V gene. V was trimmed by 6 bases and J by 5 bases, leaving 13 bases between them. The CDR3 is 13 residues long. CDR3 coding DNA: TGTGCCAGCAGGACCCCCACGTTGGAGACCCAGTACTTC. It yields the protein CASRTPTLETQYF.

V usage is TRBV6-6 and J usage is TRBJ2-1; no definite D call. The ends were cut back, 2 bases at V and 7 bases at J, with 9 bases in the middle. Germline assignment: CDR1 MNHNY and CDR2 SVGAGI (reference sequence). There are 13 residues in the CDR3. CDR3 sequence (DNA): TGTGCCAGCAGTTACGAGCTGAGGAATGAGCAGTTCTTC. Translating it yields CASSYELRNEQFF.

CDR3 DNA: TGCAGTGCTAGTTCCAGGGAGGATCAGCCCCAGCATTTT. Amino acids: CSASSREDQPQHF. The gene calls are TRBV20-1 and TRBJ1-5; maybe TRBD1 (5 bases). The ends were cut back, 3 bases at V and 5 bases at J, with 11 bases in the middle. This CDR3 region has 13 residues. From germline, CDR1 is DFQATT and CDR2 SNEGSKA (reference sequence).

This clonotype was counted only a few times. No DNA is shown, since the ends of the CDR3 on it are uncertain; the CDR3 is the one TCRdb lists. The rearrangement links TRBV28 to TRBJ2-4; the D call in the table, TRBD1, was not verified against the DNA. Germline V gene lookup returns CDR1 MDHEN and CDR2 SYDVKM. The CDR3 adds up to 17 amino acids, both ends counted. CDR3 loop: CASRGTGVGKGNMLEYF.

This clonotype was found many times. The rearrangement uses TRBV11-2 and TRBJ2-5, with D perhaps TRBD1 (5 bases). The CDR3 is 12 residues long. The germline V gene has CDR1 SGHAT and CDR2 FQNNGV. Trimming removed 7 bases at V and 5 bases at J, with 11 bases between. CDR3 in amino acids: CASTGSRETQYF. The CDR3 coding sequence is TGTGCCAGCACAGGGTCTAGGGAGACCCAGTACTTC.

This clonotype was counted many times. The J gene is TRBJ2-1, the V gene TRBV28; possibly TRBD1 for D (6 bases). The CDR3 extends over 15 amino acids. The germline V gene encodes CDR1 MDHEN and CDR2 SYDVKM. The V end was cut by 6 bases, the J end by 6 bases, with 18 bases between. CDR3 region: CASSPNREWANEQFF. In nucleotides, the CDR3 is TGTGCCAGCAGCCCAAACAGGGAGTGGGCCAATGAGCAGTTCTTC.

This chain links TRBV20-1 with TRBJ2-7; D is possibly TRBD2 (7 bases). CDR1 is DFQATT and CDR2 is SNEGSKA in the germline V gene (reference sequence). V lost 5 bases and J lost 1, with 12 bases in between. CDR3 length: 13 amino acids. The CDR3 protein is CSAPRGASYEQYF. The DNA of the CDR3 is TGCAGTGCTCCCCGGGGGGCTTCCTACGAGCAGTACTTC.